Listed here are 7 T cell receptor beta chains from one sample, sequenced in a study of cytomegalovirus exposure and HLA in healthy donors (TCRdb year 2017). Libraries were built with the immunoSEQ multiplex PCR assay. For the multiplex PCR, a mixture combining 60 forward primers for TCR Vbeta segments and 13 reverse primers for TCR Jbeta segments was used. The table was pulled from immuneACCESS by TCRdb, which kept in-frame rearrangements only. Such tables lose some clones; where checked, under half of the loss comes from unresolved V genes, and the rest has no known cause. This sample has more than 80,000 clones in its table, and about 83% of those were observed once. 3% to 4.5% of the sample belongs to the ten largest clones. Sequenced sample: PBMCs. Receptors originate from a female donor in good health and CMV-seropositive.

This clone was observed a few times. The chain recombines TRBV7-9 with TRBJ1-1; 7 bases match TRBD1. The CDR3 has 15 amino acids. V was clipped by 5 bases and J by 2 bases; unmatched bases: 8. The V gene's germline CDR1 is SEHNR and CDR2 FQNEAQ (reference sequence). This CDR3 is CASSASGQLNTEAFF. DNA for the CDR3: TGTGCCAGCAGCGCCTCGGGACAGCTCAACACTGAAGCTTTCTTT.

V is TRBV9 and J is TRBJ2-5; 13 bases match TRBD2. CDR1 and CDR2 (germline): SGDLS, YYNGEE. The CDR3 is 15 residues long. J gave up 4 bases and V 0 bases, and 0 bases lay outside the gene matches. The CDR3 DNA reads as TGTGCCAGCAGCGTAGGACTAGCGGGGGGAGAGACCCAGTACTTC. This encodes CASSVGLAGGETQYF.

V gene TRBV2 combines with J gene TRBJ1-2; D call uncertain. This CDR3 is 10 amino acids long. The V end was cut by 6 bases, the J end by 6 bases, with 5 bases between. CDR1 is SNHLY and CDR2 is FYNNEI in the germline V gene. The CDR3: CASRRDGYTF. CDR3 nucleotides: TGTGCCAGCAGGAGAGATGGCTACACCTTC.

The chain recombines TRBV6-1 with TRBJ2-7, with 8 bases lining up with TRBD2. The CDR3 consists of 13 residues. V was clipped by 7 bases and J by 0 bases; unmatched bases: 2. Germline loops: CDR1 MNHNS, CDR2 SASEGT. DNA of the CDR3: TGTGCCAGCACGGGAGGGCACTCCTACGAGCAGTACTTC. As protein: CASTGGHSYEQYF.

DNA of the CDR3: TGCGCCAGCAGCTACCAGGACAGCCAAGAGACCCAGTACTTC. This encodes CASSYQDSQETQYF. The J gene is TRBJ2-5, the V gene TRBV5-1, with D possibly matching TRBD1 (6 bases). This CDR3 has 14 amino acids. Trimming shortened V by 3 bases and J by 1 base, and 10 bases separated the two germline ends. Per the germline V gene, CDR1 is SGHRS and CDR2 is YFSETQ.

The chain couples TRBV5-1 to TRBJ2-7; 9 positions match TRBD1. Trimming cost V 3 bases and J 3 bases; bases outside gene matches: 4. This CDR3 has 14 residues. Germline CDR1 SGHRS, CDR2 YFSETQ. CDR3: CASSWDREGYEQYF. CDR3 nucleotides: TGCGCCAGCAGCTGGGACAGGGAGGGCTACGAGCAGTACTTC.

The chain employs TRBV19 and TRBJ1-5; D not resolved. There are 13 residues in the CDR3. V was clipped by 3 bases and J by 7 bases, with 10 bases between them. Germline values: CDR1 LNHDA, CDR2 SQIVND (reference sequence). In DNA form, the CDR3 reads TGTGCCAGTAGTATCCGGGGTTCACAGCCCCAGCATTTT. As protein: CASSIRGSQPQHF.